This T cell receptor (beta chain) was sequenced during a study of memory CD4+ T cells and cytomegalovirus serostatus. Single viable CD3+CD4+CD8-CD45RO+ cells were sorted as the memory CD4+ T cells. Positive selection with CD4 microbeads enriched total CD4+ T cells. The CDR3 spans 13 residues. Trimming shortened V by 2 bases and J by 0 bases, and 5 bases separated the two germline ends. Germline V CDR1 and CDR2: GTSNPN, SVGIG (reference sequence). As regards this clone: Its antigen is currently unknown.

Study-level points and caveats: Of more than 150 reported CMV TCRbeta sequences, roughly 67 were found in memory CD4+ repertoires.

Clones were sequenced by immunoSEQ multiplex PCR, and TCRdb holds only the in-frame ones, with some missing. The sample consists of tens of thousands of clones, about 80% of them appearing once. The TCR originated in an adult in good health and CMV-seronegative. V is TRBV30 and J is TRBJ1-3; D is ambiguous. The sequenced material came from memory CD4+ T cells from blood. This CDR3 is CAWSQASGNTIYF. The CDR3 coding sequence is TGTGCCTGGAGTCAGGCCTCTGGAAACACCATATATTTT.